Listed below are T cell receptor beta chains from one sample, sequenced in a study of blood T cell repertoires in COVID-19. Only in-frame clones appear in the TCRdb table, and some are missing; sequencing was by immunoSEQ multiplex PCR. The sample has 190,000 or so clones, about 89% seen once. Source material: PBMCs or T cells enriched from blood (not recorded which). All receptors come from a woman under 30 who had recovered from COVID-19. Both conserved end residues are part of each CDR3. The D gene is left open where the match is weak. Only some rows state a clone size, as once, few, many or a class for expanded clones.

abundance	d_gene	j_gene	v_gene	CDR3nt	CDR3aa
NA	NA	TRBJ1-2	TRBV24-1	TGTGCCACCAGTGATTCAAGGGGTTTGACCTTC	CATSDSRGLTF
NA	TRBD1	TRBJ1-2	TRBV7-9	TGTGCCAGCAGCTTAAAGGGAGAGGGACAGGGTGGCTACACCTTC	CASSLKGEGQGGYTF
NA	NA	TRBJ1-3	TRBV20-1	TGCAGTGCTAGTCGGCAGGGCTCTGGAAACACCATATATTTT	CSASRQGSGNTIYF
NA	NA	TRBJ1-5	TRBV21-1	TGTGCCAGCGCTCCAACCGGGACATCTAGGCATCAGCCCCAGCATTTT	CASAPTGTSRHQPQHF
NA	TRBD1	TRBJ1-2	TRBV5-1	TGCGCCAGCAGCTTGGGACCGGGACAGGGGGCAGCGGAGCGTGGCTACACCTTC	CASSLGPGQGAAERGYTF
few	NA	TRBJ1-1	TRBV19	TGTGCCAGTACCCCGGGGAGGATGAACACTGAAGCTTTCTTT	CASTPGRMNTEAFF
NA	TRBD1	TRBJ1-5	TRBV9	TGTGCCAGCAGTCCAGGGGGGAACCCTAATCAGCCCCAGCATTTT	CASSPGGNPNQPQHF
NA	TRBD1	TRBJ2-1	TRBV12-5	TGTGCTAGTGGCTCCGACAGGGGAATAGGCAATGAGCAGTTCTTC	CASGSDRGIGNEQFF
NA	TRBD2	TRBJ2-7	TRBV24-1	TGTGCCACCAGTGATCGCGGGGGGCGGTGGTACTTC	CATSDRGGRWYF
NA	TRBD1	TRBJ1-2	TRBV4-2	TGTGCCAGCAGCCTAAGACAGGGGTATGGCTACACCTTC	CASSLRQGYGYTF
NA	NA	TRBJ1-5	TRBV29-1	TGCAGCGGGTCTCAGTTTAATAGCAATCAGCCCCAGCATTTT	CSGSQFNSNQPQHF
once	NA	TRBJ2-7	TRBV6-5	TGTGCCAGCTATCCGAGTGGGGCGGAGTCCTACGAGCAGTACTTC	CASYPSGAESYEQYF
once	NA	TRBJ2-6	TRBV5-1	TGCGCCAGCAATCTGGGGCGCTCTGGGGCCAACGTCCTGACTTTC	CASNLGRSGANVLTF
NA	NA	TRBJ1-1	TRBV28	TGTGCCAGCCATGCTGGGGGAGGGACTGAAGCTTTCTTT	CASHAGGGTEAFF
once	NA	TRBJ2-2	TRBV5-4	TGTGCCAGCAGCTTGGACAGCCAAACCGGGGAGCTGTTTTTT	CASSLDSQTGELFF
NA	TRBD2	TRBJ2-3	TRBV7-3	TGTGCCAGCAGCTCCTTACTAGCGGGGGGGACCACAGATACGCAGTATTTT	CASSSLLAGGTTDTQYF
NA	TRBD2	TRBJ2-7	TRBV4-1	TGCGCCAGCAGCCAGTCCAGCGGGGGGTCCGCCTACGAGCAGTACTTC	CASSQSSGGSAYEQYF
NA	TRBD1	TRBJ1-1	TRBV18	TGTGCCAGCGCAAGAACAGGGGGCTCGGCTTTCTTT	CASARTGGSAFF
NA	NA	TRBJ2-5	TRBV4-1	TGCGCCAGCAGCCAAGATGTAGGAGGGCCCCAGTACTTC	CASSQDVGGPQYF
NA	TRBD1	TRBJ1-2	TRBV6-1	TGTGCCAGCAGTGAGTTGGACAGGAGAGGGGTCTATGGCTACACCTTC	CASSELDRRGVYGYTF
NA	TRBD2	TRBJ2-3	TRBV10-2	TGCGCCAGCAGTGAGTCTGGACTAGCGGGGGTCCCGACAGATACGCAGTATTTT	CASSESGLAGVPTDTQYF
NA	NA	TRBJ2-7	TRBV28	TGTGCCAGCAGTCCCTATGATGCAGGGTTTTCCTACGAGCAGTACTTC	CASSPYDAGFSYEQYF
NA	TRBD2	TRBJ2-3	TRBV5-1	TGCGCCAGCAGCTTCCGACTAGCGGGGAGCACAGATACGCAGTATTTT	CASSFRLAGSTDTQYF
NA	TRBD1	TRBJ1-1	TRBV7-2	TGTGCCAGCAGCTCTGGACAGGGGTGGAGGGGCACTGAAGCTTTCTTT	CASSSGQGWRGTEAFF
once	NA	TRBJ1-1	TRBV5-1	TGCGCCAGCAGCCCGGTGGCGGGAAAGGGTAACACTGAAGCTTTCTTT	CASSPVAGKGNTEAFF
NA	NA	TRBJ1-2	TRBV11-2	TGTGCCAGCAGGAAGGGGTTGGGCTATGGCTACACCTTC	CASRKGLGYGYTF
NA	NA	TRBJ2-5	TRBV7-9	TGTGCCAGCAGCTTAAGTGTCTATGAACAAGAGACCCAGTACTTC	CASSLSVYEQETQYF
NA	NA	TRBJ1-6	TRBV19	TGTGCCAGTAGTAACAGGGATCCGAATTCACCCCTCCACTTT	CASSNRDPNSPLHF
NA	TRBD2	TRBJ2-1	TRBV28	TGTGCCAGCAGTCTACCGGGACTAGGCCTCAATGAGCAGTTCTTC	CASSLPGLGLNEQFF
NA	TRBD1	TRBJ1-4	TRBV19	TGTGCCAGTAGGACAGGGGTTAATCCTAATGAAAAACTGTTTTTT	CASRTGVNPNEKLFF
NA	NA	TRBJ2-5	TRBV15	TGTGCCACCAGCAGAGGGGGGGACCAAGAGACCCAGTACTTC	CATSRGGDQETQYF
NA	TRBD1	TRBJ1-2	TRBV4-2	TGTGCCAGCAGCCAAGATGAGGGGGCGGTCTATGGCTACACCTTC	CASSQDEGAVYGYTF
NA	NA	TRBJ2-1	TRBV19	TGTGCCAGTAGTAGGCGAGGCCATGAGCAGTTCTTC	CASSRRGHEQFF
NA	NA	TRBJ1-2	TRBV2	TGTGCCAGCAGTGAAGGGCAGGGCCCTCGGCGGAACACCTTC	CASSEGQGPRRNTF
few	NA	TRBJ1-3	TRBV7-8	TGTGCCAGCAGTCCAGGCTCCGCGGGGGGAAACACCATATATTTT	CASSPGSAGGNTIYF
few	TRBD1	TRBJ2-7	TRBV5-5	TGTGCCAGCAGCTTGATTGGGACAGGGGGCTACGAGCAGTACTTC	CASSLIGTGGYEQYF
NA	NA	TRBJ1-2	TRBV19	TGTGCCAGTCTTAAGGGGAACTATGGCTACACCTTC	CASLKGNYGYTF
few	TRBD2	TRBJ2-2	TRBV5-4	TGTGCCAGCAGCTGGCAGGGAGGGTTCACCGGGGAGCTGTTTTTT	CASSWQGGFTGELFF
NA	NA	TRBJ1-6	TRBV25-1	TGTGCCAGCAGTACCGGGACATCTAGAAATGCCCTCCACTTT	CASSTGTSRNALHF
NA	NA	TRBJ1-2	TRBV11-2	TGTGCCAGCAGCTCGTTCTCGGAGAACTATGGCTACACCTTC	CASSSFSENYGYTF
once	NA	TRBJ2-7	TRBV15	TGTGCCACCGCGGATACCCGCGGGAACTCCTACGAGCAGTACTTC	CATADTRGNSYEQYF
once	NA	TRBJ1-6	TRBV11-2	TGTGCCAGCAGCATAAGAGGGCAAACCCTCCACTTT	CASSIRGQTLHF
few	TRBD1	TRBJ1-3	TRBV10-3	TGTGCCATCAGTACCCGAGGACAGGAGGGAAACACCATATATTTT	CAISTRGQEGNTIYF
NA	TRBD2	TRBJ2-1	TRBV4-1	TGCGCCAGCAGCCGGCGTAGCGGGAAGAATGAGCAGTTCTTC	CASSRRSGKNEQFF
NA	TRBD1	TRBJ1-5	TRBV6-5	TGTGCCAGCAGATACGGACAGGGTGGCAATCAGCCCCAGCATTTT	CASRYGQGGNQPQHF
NA	NA	TRBJ2-7	TRBV11-2	TGTGCCAGCAGCATCTACGCAGGACAGTTAATCTACGAGCAGTACTTC	CASSIYAGQLIYEQYF
NA	TRBD1	TRBJ1-3	TRBV12-5	TGTGCTAGTGGTTCACAGGGGGCGGGAAACACCATATATTTT	CASGSQGAGNTIYF
once	TRBD1	TRBJ1-5	TRBV28	TGTGCCAGCACCCGCGGACAGGGGAATCAGCCCCAGCATTTT	CASTRGQGNQPQHF
NA	NA	TRBJ2-7	TRBV11-2	TGTGCCAGCAGCTTAGAGGGCACCCAGGGCTACGAGCAGTACTTC	CASSLEGTQGYEQYF
NA	TRBD2	TRBJ2-1	TRBV5-1	TGCGCCAGCAGCGGCGGGGGTTACTACAATGAGCAGTTCTTC	CASSGGGYYNEQFF
NA	TRBD2	TRBJ2-1	TRBV9	TGTGCCAGCAGCGTAAGGACTAGTGGCTATGAGCAGTTCTTC	CASSVRTSGYEQFF
NA	NA	TRBJ2-7	TRBV6-5	TGTGCCAGCAGTTACAACAGGGAGTACGAGCAGTACTTC	CASSYNREYEQYF
NA	NA	TRBJ1-2	TRBV13	TGTGCCAGCAGCTTCGCCGGGGGGGGTGGCTACACCTTC	CASSFAGGGGYTF